This T cell receptor (beta chain) was retrieved from a study of CD8 T cells in ankylosing spondylitis. The CDR3 sequence is 14 residues long. Germline V gives CDR1 SGHRS, CDR2 YFSETQ. The V end lost 1 base, the J end lost 0 bases, and 7 bases lay between the germline ends. Concerning this clonotype: Its antigen is undetermined.

Study results and caveats: Past studies reported some motif variants in reactive arthritis synovial fluid and blood. Ankylosing spondylitis blood seemed to carry a telltale TCR beta motif made of roughly 8 highly homologous variants. Reportedly, significant enrichment of disease-linked clones occurred in matched ankylosing spondylitis synovial fluid.

Each TCR beta library was made by quantitative 5'-RACE that incorporated molecular barcodes. TCRdb reprocessed the 5' RACE reads via MiXCR and lists one record per CDR3 protein. This sample has under 200,000 distinct CDR3 sequences, with 10% to 15% found just once. This TCR was sampled from a female donor with ankylosing spondylitis or in good health (not recorded which). The rearrangement uses TRBV5-1 and TRBJ2-5; the D is unclear. Sequencing was performed on blood, either unsorted or a sorted T cell fraction (not recorded which). The CDR3, as DNA: TGCGCCAGCAGCTTGCAGCCTAACCAAGAGACCCAGTACTTC. Encoded protein: CASSLQPNQETQYF.